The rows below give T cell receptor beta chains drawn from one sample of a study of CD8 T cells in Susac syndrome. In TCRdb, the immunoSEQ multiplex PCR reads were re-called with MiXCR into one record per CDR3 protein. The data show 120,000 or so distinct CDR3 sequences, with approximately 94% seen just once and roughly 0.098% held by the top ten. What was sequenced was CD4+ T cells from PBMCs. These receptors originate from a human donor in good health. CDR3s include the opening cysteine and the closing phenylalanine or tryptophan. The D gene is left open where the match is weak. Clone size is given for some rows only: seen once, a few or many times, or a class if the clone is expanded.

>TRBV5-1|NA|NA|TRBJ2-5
CASGRRSQGKETQYF
TGCGCCAGCGGCAGAAGGTCTCAGGGGAAAGAGACCCAGTACTTC
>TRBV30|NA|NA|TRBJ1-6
CAWNFRRDFGQTRGGRDSPLHF
TGTGCCTGGAACTTTAGACGCGACTTTGGACAGACGAGGGGGGGGCGAGATTCACCCCTCCACTTT
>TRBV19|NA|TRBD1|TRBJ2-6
CASSRDRAGANVLTF
TGTGCCAGTAGTAGGGACAGGGCTGGGGCCAACGTCCTGACTTTC
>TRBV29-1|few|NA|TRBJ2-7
CSVRRHKEGEQYF
TGCAGCGTTCGGCGACATAAGGAGGGGGAGCAGTACTTC
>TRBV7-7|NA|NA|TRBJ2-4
CASSLVDRGKNIQYF
TGTGCTAGCAGCTTAGTCGATAGGGGCAAAAACATTCAGTACTTC
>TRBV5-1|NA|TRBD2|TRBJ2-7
CASSLGEGLYEQYF
TGCGCCAGCAGCTTGGGGGAGGGCCTCTACGAGCAGTACTTC
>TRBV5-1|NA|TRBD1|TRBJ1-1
CASSFAGQGGTEAFF
TGCGCCAGCAGCTTCGCGGGACAGGGGGGGACTGAAGCTTTCTTT
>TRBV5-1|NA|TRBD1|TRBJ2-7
CASSLDNTWDRQYF
TGCGCCAGCAGCTTGGACAATACGTGGGACAGGCAGTACTTC
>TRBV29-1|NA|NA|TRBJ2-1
CSVGLASSYNEQFF
TGCAGCGTTGGTCTAGCCAGCTCCTACAATGAGCAGTTCTTC
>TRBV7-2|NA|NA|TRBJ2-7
CATGARTTYEQYF
TGTGCCACGGGCGCGCGGACAACCTACGAGCAGTACTTC
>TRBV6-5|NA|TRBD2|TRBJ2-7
CASSYEASGVTIYF
TGTGCCAGCAGTTACGAAGCTAGCGGGGTTACCATATACTTC
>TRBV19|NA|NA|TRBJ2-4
CASSRGLMNFQYF
TGTGCCAGTAGTCGGGGTCTTATGAATTTTCAGTACTTC
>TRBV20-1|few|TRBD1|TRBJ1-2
CSASHTGGRGGYTF
TGCAGTGCTTCGCATACAGGGGGCAGAGGGGGCTACACCTTC
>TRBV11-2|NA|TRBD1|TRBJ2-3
CASSPYAGQGYSFGTDTQYF
TGTGCCAGCAGCCCGTATGCGGGACAGGGATACTCTTTTGGTACAGATACGCAGTATTTT
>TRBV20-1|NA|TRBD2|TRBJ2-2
CSARAGLAIANTGELFF
TGCAGTGCTAGGGCGGGACTAGCGATCGCGAACACCGGGGAGCTGTTTTTT
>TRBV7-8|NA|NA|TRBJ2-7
CASSLAPHSSYEQYF
TGTGCCAGCAGCTTAGCGCCACATAGCTCCTACGAGCAGTACTTC
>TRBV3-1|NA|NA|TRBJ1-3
CASSQETGNTIYF
TGTGCCAGCAGCCAAGAAACTGGAAACACCATATATTTT
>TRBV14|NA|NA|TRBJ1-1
CASSQLAGNEAFF
TGTGCCAGCAGCCAATTAGCAGGTAATGAAGCTTTCTTT
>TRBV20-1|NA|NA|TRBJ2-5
CSALDPGEPQYF
TGCAGTGCGTTGGACCCGGGGGAGCCCCAGTACTTC
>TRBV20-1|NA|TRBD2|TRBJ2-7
CSARDSGAEQYF
TGCAGTGCTAGAGATAGCGGGGCCGAGCAGTACTTC
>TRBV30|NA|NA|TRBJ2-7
CACGGFHEQYF
TGTGCCTGTGGCGGGTTCCACGAGCAGTACTTC
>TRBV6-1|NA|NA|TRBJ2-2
CASSEFRNTGELFF
TGTGCCAGCAGTGAATTCCGGAACACCGGGGAGCTGTTTTTT
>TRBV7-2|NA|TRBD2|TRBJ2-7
CASSLVPSGVPYEQYF
TGTGCCAGCAGCTTAGTGCCTAGCGGGGTGCCCTACGAGCAGTACTTC
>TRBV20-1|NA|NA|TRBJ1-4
CSAGLYGEKLFF
TGCAGTGCAGGGTTGTATGGTGAAAAACTGTTTTTT
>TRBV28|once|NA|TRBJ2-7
CASVNGPRSEQYF
TGTGCCAGCGTGAACGGGCCCCGTTCCGAGCAGTACTTC
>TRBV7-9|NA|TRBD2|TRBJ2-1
CASEILDRTSGRDEQFF
TGTGCCAGCGAGATCTTAGATAGGACTAGCGGAAGGGATGAGCAGTTCTTC
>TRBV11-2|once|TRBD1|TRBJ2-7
CASSLEGTGAVYEQYF
TGTGCCAGCAGCTTAGAGGGGACAGGGGCTGTATACGAGCAGTACTTC
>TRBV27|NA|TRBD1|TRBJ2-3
CASSPPDRWADTQYF
TGTGCCAGCAGCCCACCGGACAGGTGGGCAGATACGCAGTATTTT